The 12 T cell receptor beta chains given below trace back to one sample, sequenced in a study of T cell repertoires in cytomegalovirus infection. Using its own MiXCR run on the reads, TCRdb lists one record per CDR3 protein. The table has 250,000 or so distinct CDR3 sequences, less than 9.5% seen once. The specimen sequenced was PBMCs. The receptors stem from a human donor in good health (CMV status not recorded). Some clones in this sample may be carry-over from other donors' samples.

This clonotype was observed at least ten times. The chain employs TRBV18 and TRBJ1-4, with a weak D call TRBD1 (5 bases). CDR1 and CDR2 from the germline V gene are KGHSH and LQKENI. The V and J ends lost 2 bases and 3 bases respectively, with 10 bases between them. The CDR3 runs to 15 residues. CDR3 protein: CASSPRRDSNEKLFF. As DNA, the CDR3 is TGTGCCAGCTCACCAAGAAGGGACTCTAATGAAAAACTGTTTTTT.

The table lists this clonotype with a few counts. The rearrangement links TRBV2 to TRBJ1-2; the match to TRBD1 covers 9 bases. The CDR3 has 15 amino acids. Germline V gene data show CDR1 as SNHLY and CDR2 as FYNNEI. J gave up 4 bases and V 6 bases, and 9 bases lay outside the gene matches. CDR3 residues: CASRSGQGAAYGYTF. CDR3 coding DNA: TGTGCCAGCAGGTCGGGACAGGGTGCCGCCTATGGCTACACCTTC.

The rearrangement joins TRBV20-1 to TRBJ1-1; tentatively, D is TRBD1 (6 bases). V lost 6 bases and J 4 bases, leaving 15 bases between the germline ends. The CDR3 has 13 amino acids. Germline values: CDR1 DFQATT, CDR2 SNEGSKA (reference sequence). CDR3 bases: TGCAGTGCAGAGGGGGGGAGAGGCACTGAAGCTTTCTTT. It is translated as CSAEGGRGTEAFF.

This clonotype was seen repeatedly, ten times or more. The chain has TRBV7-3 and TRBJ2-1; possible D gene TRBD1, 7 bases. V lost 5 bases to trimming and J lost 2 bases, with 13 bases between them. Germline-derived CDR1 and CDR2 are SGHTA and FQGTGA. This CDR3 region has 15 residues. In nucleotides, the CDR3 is TGTGCCAGCAGCCAGGGGGGACAGACCTACAATGAGCAGTTCTTC. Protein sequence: CASSQGGQTYNEQFF. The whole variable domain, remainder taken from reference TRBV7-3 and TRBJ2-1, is GAGVSQTPSNKVTEKGKYVELRCDPISGHTALYWYRQSLGQGPEFLIYFQGTGAADDSGLPNDRFFAVRPEGSVSTLKIQRTERGDSAVYLCASSQGGQTYNEQFFGPGTRLTVL.

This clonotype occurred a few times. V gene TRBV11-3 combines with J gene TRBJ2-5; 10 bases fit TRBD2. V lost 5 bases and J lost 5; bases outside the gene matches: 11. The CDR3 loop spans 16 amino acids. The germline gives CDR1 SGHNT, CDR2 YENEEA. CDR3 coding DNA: TGTGCCAGCAGCCCCCCCCCAGCGGGGGGGCCGGAGACCCAGTACTTC. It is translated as CASSPPPAGGPETQYF.

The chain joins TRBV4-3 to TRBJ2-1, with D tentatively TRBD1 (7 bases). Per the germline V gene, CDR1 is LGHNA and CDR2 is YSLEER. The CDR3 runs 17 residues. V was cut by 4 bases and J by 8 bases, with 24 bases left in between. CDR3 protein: CASSPSQGGWVMHEQFF. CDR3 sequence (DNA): TGCGCCAGCAGCCCGAGCCAGGGGGGTTGGGTTATGCATGAGCAGTTCTTC.

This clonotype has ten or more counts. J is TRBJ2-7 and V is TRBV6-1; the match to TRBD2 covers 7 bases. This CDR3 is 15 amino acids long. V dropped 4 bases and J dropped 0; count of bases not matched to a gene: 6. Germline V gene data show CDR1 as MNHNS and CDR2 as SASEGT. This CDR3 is CASSVFGGSSYEQYF. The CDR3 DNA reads TGTGCCAGCAGTGTATTCGGGGGGAGCTCCTACGAGCAGTACTTC.

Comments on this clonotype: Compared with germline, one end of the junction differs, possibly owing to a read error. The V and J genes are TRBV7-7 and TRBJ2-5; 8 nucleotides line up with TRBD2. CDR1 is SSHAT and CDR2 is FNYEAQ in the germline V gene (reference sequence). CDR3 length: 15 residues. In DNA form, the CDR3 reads TGTGCTAGCAGCGTTAACCTGGCGGGAGGAGAGACCCAGTACTTC. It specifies CASSVNLAGGETQYF.

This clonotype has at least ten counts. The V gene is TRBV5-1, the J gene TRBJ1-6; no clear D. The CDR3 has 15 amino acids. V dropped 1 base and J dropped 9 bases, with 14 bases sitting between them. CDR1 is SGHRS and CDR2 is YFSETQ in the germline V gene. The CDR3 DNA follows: TGCGCCAGCAGCTTGAGGGTATCCGGTTCTTCACCCCTCCACTTT. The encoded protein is CASSLRVSGSSPLHF. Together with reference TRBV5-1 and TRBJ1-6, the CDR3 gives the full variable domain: KAGVTQTPRYLIKTRGQQVTLSCSPISGHRSVSWYQQTPGQGLQFLFEYFSETQRNKGNFPGRFSGRQFSNSRSEMNVSTLELGDSALYLCASSLRVSGSSPLHFGNGTRLTVT.

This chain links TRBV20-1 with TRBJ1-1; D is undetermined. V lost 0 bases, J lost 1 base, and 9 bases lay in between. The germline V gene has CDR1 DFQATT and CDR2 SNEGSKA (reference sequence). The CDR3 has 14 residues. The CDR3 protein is CSARDRYRNTEAFF. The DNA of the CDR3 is TGCAGTGCTAGAGATCGGTACCGGAACACTGAAGCTTTCTTT.

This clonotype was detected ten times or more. The CDR3 spells CASSLGTGRGNTEAFF. In DNA, the CDR3 is TGTGCCAGCAGCCTTGGGACAGGGCGGGGAAACACTGAAGCTTTCTTT. J is TRBJ1-1 and V is TRBV7-9; the match to TRBD1 covers 9 bases. V lost 5 bases to trimming and J lost 2 bases; unmatched junction nucleotides: 9. The CDR3 runs to 16 residues. The germline V gene encodes CDR1 SEHNR and CDR2 FQNEAQ (reference sequence).

The CDR3 nucleotides read TGCGCCAGCAGTCAATCGGCAGGGCACACTGAAGCTTTCTTT. Residues: CASSQSAGHTEAFF. The chain uses TRBV23-1 and TRBJ1-1, with a possible D match to TRBD1 (5 bases). TRBV23-1 is treated as an ORF (open reading frame) with a function not yet certain. The CDR3 consists of 14 residues. Trimming shortened V by 0 bases and J by 3 bases, and 8 bases separated the two germline ends.